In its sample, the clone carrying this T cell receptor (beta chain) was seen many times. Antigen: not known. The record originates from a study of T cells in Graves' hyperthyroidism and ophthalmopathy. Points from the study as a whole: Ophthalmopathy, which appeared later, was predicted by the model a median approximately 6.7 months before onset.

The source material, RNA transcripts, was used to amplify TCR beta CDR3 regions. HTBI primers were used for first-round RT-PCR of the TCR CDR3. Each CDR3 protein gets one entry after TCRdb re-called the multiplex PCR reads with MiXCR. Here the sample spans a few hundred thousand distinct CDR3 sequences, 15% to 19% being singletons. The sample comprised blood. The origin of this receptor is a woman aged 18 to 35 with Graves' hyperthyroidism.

The CDR3 DNA follows: TGTGCCAGCAGTTTTCGGCCCTCTGGGACCTACGAGCAGTACTTC. It is translated as CASSFRPSGTYEQYF. V and J are TRBV12-3 or TRBV12-4 and TRBJ2-7; no definite D call. The V end was cut by 3 bases, the J end by 2 bases, with 14 bases between. This CDR3 has 15 amino acids.